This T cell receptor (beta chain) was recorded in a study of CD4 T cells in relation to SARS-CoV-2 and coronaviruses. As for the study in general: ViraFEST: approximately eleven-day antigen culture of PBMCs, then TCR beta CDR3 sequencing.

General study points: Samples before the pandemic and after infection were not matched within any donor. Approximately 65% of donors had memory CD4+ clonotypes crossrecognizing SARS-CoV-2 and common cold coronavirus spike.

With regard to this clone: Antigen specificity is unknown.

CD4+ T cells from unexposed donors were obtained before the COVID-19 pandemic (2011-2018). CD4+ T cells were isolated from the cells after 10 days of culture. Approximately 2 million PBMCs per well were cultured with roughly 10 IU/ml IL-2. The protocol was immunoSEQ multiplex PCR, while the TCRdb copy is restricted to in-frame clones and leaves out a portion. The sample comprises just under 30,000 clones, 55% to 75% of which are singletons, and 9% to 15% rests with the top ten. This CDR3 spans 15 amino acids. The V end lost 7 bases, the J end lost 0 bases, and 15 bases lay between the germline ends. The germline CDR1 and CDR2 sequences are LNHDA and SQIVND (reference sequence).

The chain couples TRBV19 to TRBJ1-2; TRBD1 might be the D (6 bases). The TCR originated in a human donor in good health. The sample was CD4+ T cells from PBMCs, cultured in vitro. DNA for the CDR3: TGTGCCAGTACCCCTTGGGACACTGCTAACTATGGCTACACCTTC. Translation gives CASTPWDTANYGYTF.